A single sample gave rise to the 15 T cell receptor beta chains below, sequenced in a study of blood T cell repertoires in COVID-19. Profiled with immunoSEQ multiplex PCR; TCRdb holds only in-frame clones, not every one. The sample contains around 190,000 clones, 80% to 85% of which appear only once. The sequenced sample was peripheral blood. These receptors were collected from a woman in her 70s with COVID-19, enrolled during active disease.

The chain combines TRBV4-1 with TRBJ2-3; D is uncertain. CDR1 MGHRA and CDR2 YSYEKL come from the germline V gene. This CDR3 region has 14 residues. Trimming cost V 3 bases and J 2 bases, with 9 bases left between them. In nucleotides, the CDR3 is TGCGCCAGCAGCCAGGCGGCCCCCACAGATACGCAGTATTTT. As protein: CASSQAAPTDTQYF.

V is TRBV18 and J is TRBJ2-7; tentative D call: TRBD1 (6 bases). The CDR3 covers 13 residues. The V gene's germline CDR1 is KGHSH and CDR2 LQKENI. Trimming cost V 5 bases and J 4 bases, with 12 bases left between them. The chain's CDR3 is CASSGGGEYEQYF. As DNA, the CDR3 is TGTGCCAGCTCAGGGGGCGGAGAATACGAGCAGTACTTC.

In this sample, this clone turned up a few times. The rearrangement joins TRBV2 to TRBJ1-6; a weak D match, TRBD1 (5 bases). Germline V gene sequence: CDR1 SNHLY, CDR2 FYNNEI. The germline V and J ends were trimmed by 6 bases and 6 bases, with 9 bases remaining between them. The CDR3 has 13 amino acids. CDR3 nucleotides: TGTGCCAGCAGGAGGGACTTTAATTCACCCCTCCACTTT. Protein: CASRRDFNSPLHF.

The rearrangement uses TRBV7-2 and TRBJ2-7, with D perhaps TRBD2 (5 bases). Per the germline V gene, CDR1 is SGHTA and CDR2 is FQGNSA. V dropped 3 bases and J dropped 0 bases, with 9 bases sitting between them. The CDR3 runs to 14 residues. The CDR3 nucleotides read TGTGCCAGCAGCTTTACGGGGAGCTCCTACGAGCAGTACTTC. Translation gives CASSFTGSSYEQYF.

This clone was seen a single time. V is TRBV19 and J is TRBJ2-4, with 8 bases that match TRBD1. Trimming at V came to 1 base and at J to 1 base, leaving 9 bases not matched to a gene. The V gene's germline CDR1 is LNHDA and CDR2 SQIVND (reference sequence). The CDR3 contains 18 residues. The CDR3 DNA is TGTGCCAGTAGTATAGGGACAGGGAACCTGGGGGCCAAAAACATTCAGTACTTC. Protein: CASSIGTGNLGAKNIQYF.

The chain links TRBV5-4 to TRBJ2-7; 14 positions match TRBD2. CDR3 length equals 15 residues. Germline V CDR1 and CDR2: SGHNT, YYREEE (reference sequence). With V trimmed by 3 bases and J by 6 bases, 5 bases remained unmatched. The CDR3 nucleotides read TGTGCCAGCAGCTCCTTGACTAGCGGGAGGGTCGAGCAGTACTTC. Protein: CASSSLTSGRVEQYF.

The chain is built from TRBV29-1 and TRBJ2-3; a possible D gene is TRBD2 (6 bases). There are 13 residues in the CDR3. From germline, CDR1 is SQVTM and CDR2 ANQGSEA. Trimming stripped 7 bases from V and 2 bases from J, with 13 bases between. CDR3 bases: TGCAGCGGCTTTGGCGGGATCACAGATACGCAGTATTTT. It specifies CSGFGGITDTQYF.

This clone was picked up a small number of times. Other nucleotide sequences in the sample specify the same CDR3. The J gene is TRBJ1-5, the V gene TRBV19; D is uncertain. The CDR3 totals 15 residues. Per the germline V gene, CDR1 is LNHDA and CDR2 is SQIVND (reference sequence). The V and J ends lost 4 bases and 2 bases respectively, with 12 bases between them. The CDR3 bases are TGTGCCAGTAGTACCCCGGGGAGGGGCAATCAGCCCCAGCATTTT. Protein product: CASSTPGRGNQPQHF.

This chain links TRBV9 with TRBJ2-5, with D tentatively TRBD1 (6 bases). The CDR3 has 14 amino acids. The V end lost 4 bases, the J end lost 2 bases, and 12 bases lay between the germline ends. Germline CDR1 SGDLS, CDR2 YYNGEE. The CDR3 loop reads CASSPGDGQETQYF. In nucleotides, the CDR3 is TGTGCCAGCAGCCCAGGGGACGGGCAAGAGACCCAGTACTTC.

The chain links TRBV15 to TRBJ1-1, with unresolved D. Germline-derived CDR1 and CDR2 are LNHNV and YYDKDF (reference sequence). The length of the CDR3 is 15 residues. Trimming pared 0 bases from V and 4 bases from J, leaving 12 bases between. CDR3 coding DNA: TGTGCCACCAGCAGAGATTCTGCGGGGAGCACTGAAGCTTTCTTT. Protein sequence: CATSRDSAGSTEAFF.

The chain is built from TRBV2 and TRBJ2-1; tentatively, D is TRBD2 (6 bases). This CDR3 has 13 residues. Trimming left V 4 bases short and J 9 bases short, with 13 bases between. CDR1 and CDR2 (germline): SNHLY, FYNNEI. CDR3 nucleotides: TGTGCCAGCAGTGTAACTAGCTGGGTTGAGCAGTTCTTC. Amino acids: CASSVTSWVEQFF.

On this clone: Additional DNA sequences in this sample encode the identical CDR3. The chain is built from TRBV11-2 and TRBJ1-2; D is uncertain. Trimming left V 0 bases short and J 2 bases short, with 4 bases between. Germline CDR1 and CDR2: SGHAT and FQNNGV. The CDR3 runs 13 residues. The CDR3 DNA follows: TGTGCCAGCAGCTTAGACAGGAACTATGGCTACACCTTC. It encodes CASSLDRNYGYTF.

The V and J genes are TRBV29-1 and TRBJ1-1; 9 bases match TRBD1. The germline V gene encodes CDR1 SQVTM and CDR2 ANQGSEA. This CDR3 has 13 amino acids. With 6 bases clipped from V and 5 bases from J, the junction kept 7 bases outside the gene matches. CDR3 in amino acids: CSVRTGEGTEAFF. The CDR3 nucleotides are TGCAGCGTACGGACAGGGGAAGGGACTGAAGCTTTCTTT.

The chain has TRBV11-3 and TRBJ2-3; TRBD2 matches 9 bases. The CDR3 sequence is 16 residues long. Trimming removed 1 base from V and 4 bases from J; junction bases left unmatched: 6. Germline V gene data show CDR1 as SGHNT and CDR2 as YENEEA. CDR3 in amino acids: CASSLGGVAGADTQYF. In nucleotides, the CDR3 is TGTGCCAGCAGCTTAGGAGGGGTAGCGGGAGCAGATACGCAGTATTTT.

This clone was seen just once. The chain carries TRBV28 and TRBJ2-3; no reliable D call. The length of the CDR3 is 16 residues. Deletions cut 6 bases from V and 1 base from J, with 17 bases between. From germline, CDR1 is MDHEN and CDR2 SYDVKM. This CDR3 is CASSPRILIRTDTQYF. The CDR3, as DNA: TGTGCCAGCAGCCCGAGGATACTCATTCGCACAGATACGCAGTATTTT.